Each of the 6 T cell receptor beta chains below was sequenced from the same sample in a study of blood T cell repertoires in COVID-19. This table comes from immunoSEQ multiplex PCR, and its TCRdb copy is limited to in-frame clones, with some not included. The repertoire includes 100,000 to 150,000 clones, 55% to 75% of them detected once, and around 0.9% sits in the top ten. Sequenced input: peripheral blood. Receptors originate from a human donor with acute or convalescent COVID-19. The donor label of this sample is uncertain.

This clone was detected only a few times. This chain links TRBV4-1 with TRBJ1-5; D is undetermined. The CDR3 sequence is 15 residues long. Deletions cut 0 bases from V and 2 bases from J, with 8 bases between. Germline CDR1 MGHRA, CDR2 YSYEKL. The CDR3 region is CASSQDLSGNQPQHF. CDR3 in DNA: TGCGCCAGCAGCCAAGATTTGTCGGGCAATCAGCCCCAGCATTTT.

The rearrangement links TRBV5-1 to TRBJ2-5; D perhaps matches TRBD1 (6 bases). V was pared by 3 bases and J by 2 bases, with 14 bases between. The CDR3 length is 15 residues. Per the germline V gene, CDR1 is SGHRS and CDR2 is YFSETQ. CDR3: CASSSLPQGQETQYF. The DNA of the CDR3 is TGCGCCAGCAGCTCACTACCACAGGGACAAGAGACCCAGTACTTC. The entire variable domain, with the rest obtained from reference TRBV5-1 and TRBJ2-5, is as follows: KAGVTQTPRYLIKTRGQQVTLSCSPISGHRSVSWYQQTPGQGLQFLFEYFSETQRNKGNFPGRFSGRQFSNSRSEMNVSTLELGDSALYLCASSSLPQGQETQYFGPGTRLLVL.

In its sample, this clone was seen many times. The rearrangement uses TRBV4-1 and TRBJ1-5, with TRBD1 as a possible D gene (5 bases). The CDR3 covers 14 residues. Trimming left V 1 base short and J 4 bases short, with 8 bases between. CDR1 MGHRA and CDR2 YSYEKL come from the germline V gene. The CDR3 region has the DNA TGCGCCAGCAGCCAAGTCGGGGGGAATCAGCCCCAGCATTTT. Amino acids: CASSQVGGNQPQHF.

The J gene is TRBJ2-3, the V gene TRBV12-3 or TRBV12-4, with D possibly matching TRBD2 (5 bases). This CDR3 is 12 amino acids long. The germline V and J ends were trimmed by 6 bases and 7 bases, with 11 bases remaining between them. This CDR3 is CASSVDWHTQYF. For the CDR3, the DNA is TGTGCCAGCAGCGTGGACTGGCATACGCAGTATTTT.

The chain combines TRBV6-5 with TRBJ1-2, with 9 bases aligning to TRBD1. The V gene's germline CDR1 is MNHEY and CDR2 SVGAGI. V shed 7 bases, J shed 7 bases, and the junction held 13 bases outside the gene matches. CDR3 length equals 15 residues. CDR3 in amino acids: CASTPGGTGRRGYTF. The CDR3 coding sequence is TGTGCCAGCACTCCCGGAGGGACAGGGAGACGTGGCTACACCTTC.

The rearrangement links TRBV28 to TRBJ1-5, with a weak D call TRBD1 (5 bases). Germline V gene data show CDR1 as MDHEN and CDR2 as SYDVKM. V shed 2 bases and J shed 9 bases, with 11 bases lying between them. The CDR3 spans 13 residues. The CDR3 DNA sequence: TGTGCCAGCAGTTTAAGGGCGGGACTGCCCCAGCATTTT. Protein product: CASSLRAGLPQHF.